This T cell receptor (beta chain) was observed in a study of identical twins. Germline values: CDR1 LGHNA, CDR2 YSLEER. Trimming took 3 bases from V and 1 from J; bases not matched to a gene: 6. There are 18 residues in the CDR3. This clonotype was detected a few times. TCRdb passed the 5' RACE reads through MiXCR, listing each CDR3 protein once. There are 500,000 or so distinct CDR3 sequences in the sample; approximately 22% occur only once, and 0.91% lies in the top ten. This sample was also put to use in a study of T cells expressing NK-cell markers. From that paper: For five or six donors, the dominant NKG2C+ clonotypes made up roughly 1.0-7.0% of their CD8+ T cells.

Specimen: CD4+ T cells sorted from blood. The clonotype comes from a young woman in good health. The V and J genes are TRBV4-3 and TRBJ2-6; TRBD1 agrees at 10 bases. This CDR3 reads CASSQLRDRGSGANVLTF. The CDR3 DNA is TGCGCCAGCAGCCAGCTCCGGGACAGGGGTTCTGGGGCCAACGTCCTGACTTTC.